The source of this TCR beta chain is a study of blood T cell repertoires in COVID-19. Whole-study context: Both acute and convalescent COVID-19 samples were obtained from the United States, Italy and Spain. Sources were T cells, B-cell-depleted T cells, or PBMCs; the material itself was cDNA or gDNA.

CDR1 and CDR2 (germline): SQVTM, ANQGSEA. Trimming cost V 7 bases and J 0 bases; bases outside gene matches: 5. The CDR3 has 15 residues. Authors' methods: By means of reference gene primer amplification, nucleated cell counts were estimated. This table comes from immunoSEQ multiplex PCR, and its TCRdb copy is limited to in-frame clones, with some not included. V and J calls and clone size are as listed in that table; D and trimming were resolved from the DNA. The repertoire holds about 140,000 clones, 70% to 80% seen once, with approximately 9.4% in the top ten. The chain carries TRBV29-1 and TRBJ1-4; 10 bases agree with TRBD1. The clonotype originates from a woman aged 45-59 years with active or convalescent COVID-19. The sequenced sample consisted of peripheral blood. The CDR3 coding sequence is TGCAGCGCTAGACAGGGGGCGGCAACTAATGAAAAACTGTTTTTT. Its translation is CSARQGAATNEKLFF.